This T cell receptor beta chain appears in the sequencing data of a study of blood T cell repertoires in COVID-19. Study-level background: The analysed material was cDNA or gDNA that came from T cells, B-cell-depleted T cells, or PBMCs.

TCRdb's table, derived via immunoSEQ multiplex PCR, lists solely in-frame clones and lacks some. The repertoire holds 150,000 or so clones, with roughly nine tenths as singletons. Germline V gene data show CDR1 as SGHDT and CDR2 as YYEEEE. V lost 4 bases, J lost 5 bases, and 7 bases stayed unmatched. CDR3 size: 14 residues. This clonotype was sampled from a woman aged 40 to 50 who had been exposed to COVID-19. V and J are TRBV5-6 and TRBJ1-1, with 8 bases identical to TRBD1. Specimen: PBMCs or T cells enriched from blood (not recorded which). For the CDR3, the DNA is TGTGCCAGCAGCCCGACAGGGGTGGGGACTGAAGCTTTCTTT. Encoded protein: CASSPTGVGTEAFF.